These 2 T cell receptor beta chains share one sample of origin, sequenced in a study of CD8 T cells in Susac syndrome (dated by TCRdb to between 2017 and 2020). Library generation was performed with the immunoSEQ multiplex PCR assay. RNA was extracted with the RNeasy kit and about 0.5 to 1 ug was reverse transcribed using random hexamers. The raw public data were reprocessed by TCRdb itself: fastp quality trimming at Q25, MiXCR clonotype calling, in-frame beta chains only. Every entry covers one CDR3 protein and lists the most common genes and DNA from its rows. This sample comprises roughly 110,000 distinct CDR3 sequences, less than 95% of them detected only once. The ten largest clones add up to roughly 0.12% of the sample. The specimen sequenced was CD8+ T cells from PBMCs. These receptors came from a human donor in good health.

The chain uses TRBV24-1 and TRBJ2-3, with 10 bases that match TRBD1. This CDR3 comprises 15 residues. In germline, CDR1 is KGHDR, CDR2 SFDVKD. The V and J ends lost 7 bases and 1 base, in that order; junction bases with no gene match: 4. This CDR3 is CATSGGTGGTDTQYF. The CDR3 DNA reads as TGTGCCACCAGCGGCGGGACAGGGGGCACAGATACGCAGTATTTT.

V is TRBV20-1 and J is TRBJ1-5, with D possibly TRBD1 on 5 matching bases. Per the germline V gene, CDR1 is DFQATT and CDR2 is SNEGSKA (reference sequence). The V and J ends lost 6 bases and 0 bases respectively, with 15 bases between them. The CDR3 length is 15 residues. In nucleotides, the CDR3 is TGCAGTGCCCCAGCGACAGCGGTTAGCAATCAGCCCCAGCATTTT. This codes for CSAPATAVSNQPQHF.